This T cell receptor beta chain was captured by sequencing in a study of preoperative IRX-2 immunotherapy in early breast cancer. Sequencing was performed with immunoSEQ multiplex PCR; in TCRdb, only in-frame clones are kept and a portion is missing. The repertoire holds some 32,000 clones, with around 86% as singletons. Noted treatment: preoperative locoregional IRX-2 cytokine immunotherapy. Samples came from a phase Ib trial of preoperative locoregional IRX-2 cytokine immunotherapy. Germline-derived CDR1 and CDR2 are KGHSY and FQNENV. With 0 bases removed from V and 3 bases from J, the gap between germline ends came to 8 bases. This CDR3 spans 15 amino acids. This clone was detected only a few times.

The J gene is TRBJ1-4, the V gene TRBV16; weak D call: TRBD1 (5 bases). The TCR originated in a human donor with breast cancer. The sample consisted of lymph node tissue, taken from a patient treated with IRX-2 immunotherapy. CDR3 DNA sequence: TGTGCCAGCAGCCAATCGGAGGGACCTAATGAAAAACTGTTTTTT. Translated, it gives CASSQSEGPNEKLFF. The full variable domain, with the rest looked up from reference TRBV16 and TRBJ1-4, is GEEVAQTPKHLVRGEGQKAKLYCAPIKGHSYVFWYQQVLKNEFKFLISFQNENVFDETGMPKERFSAKCLPNSPCSLEIQATKLEDSAVYFCASSQSEGPNEKLFFGSGTQLSVL.